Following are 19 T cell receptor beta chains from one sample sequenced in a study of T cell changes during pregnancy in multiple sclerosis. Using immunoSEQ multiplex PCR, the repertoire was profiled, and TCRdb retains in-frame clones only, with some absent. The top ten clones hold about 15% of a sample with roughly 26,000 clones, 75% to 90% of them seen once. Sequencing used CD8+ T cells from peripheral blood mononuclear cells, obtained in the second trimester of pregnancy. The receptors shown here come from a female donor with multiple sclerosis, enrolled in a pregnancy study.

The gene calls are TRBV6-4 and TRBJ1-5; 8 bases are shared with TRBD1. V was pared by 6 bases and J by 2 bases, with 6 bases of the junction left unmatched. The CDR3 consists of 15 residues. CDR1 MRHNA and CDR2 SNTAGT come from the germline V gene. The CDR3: CASSLTGDGNQPQHF. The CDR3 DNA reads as TGTGCCAGCAGCTTGACAGGGGACGGCAATCAGCCCCAGCATTTT.

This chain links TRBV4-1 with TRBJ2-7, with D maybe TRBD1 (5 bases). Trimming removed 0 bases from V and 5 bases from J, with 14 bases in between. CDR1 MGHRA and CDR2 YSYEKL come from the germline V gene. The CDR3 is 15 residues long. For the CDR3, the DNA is TGCGCCAGCAGCCAAGAACTGGGGCACTACGACGAGCAGTACTTC. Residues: CASSQELGHYDEQYF.

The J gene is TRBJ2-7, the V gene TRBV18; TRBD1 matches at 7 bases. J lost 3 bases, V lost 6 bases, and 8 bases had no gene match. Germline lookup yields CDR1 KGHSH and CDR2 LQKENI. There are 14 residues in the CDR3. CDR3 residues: CASSRTGTFYEQYF. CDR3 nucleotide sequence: TGTGCCAGCTCTAGGACAGGAACCTTCTACGAGCAGTACTTC.

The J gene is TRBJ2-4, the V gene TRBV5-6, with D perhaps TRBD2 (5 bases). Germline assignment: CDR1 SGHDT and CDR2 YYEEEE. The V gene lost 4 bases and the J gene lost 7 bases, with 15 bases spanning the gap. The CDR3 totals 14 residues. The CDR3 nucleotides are TGTGCCAGCAGCGCCCGCAGGCGGGCGAACATTCAGTACTTC. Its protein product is CASSARRRANIQYF.

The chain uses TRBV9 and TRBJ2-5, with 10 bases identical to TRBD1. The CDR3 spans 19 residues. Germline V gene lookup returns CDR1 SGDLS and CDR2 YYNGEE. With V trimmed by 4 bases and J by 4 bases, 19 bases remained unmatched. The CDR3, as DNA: TGTGCCAGCAGCACCCGGGACAGGGGTTTTCGGGAGGGTGCAGAGACCCAGTACTTC. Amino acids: CASSTRDRGFREGAETQYF.

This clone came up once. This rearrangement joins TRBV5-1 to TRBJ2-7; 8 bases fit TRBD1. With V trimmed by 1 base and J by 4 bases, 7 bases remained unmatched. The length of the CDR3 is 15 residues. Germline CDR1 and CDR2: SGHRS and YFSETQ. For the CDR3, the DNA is TGCGCCAGCAGCTTGATCTGGACAGGGAGTTACGAGCAGTACTTC. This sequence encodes CASSLIWTGSYEQYF. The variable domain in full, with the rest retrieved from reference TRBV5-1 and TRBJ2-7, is KAGVTQTPRYLIKTRGQQVTLSCSPISGHRSVSWYQQTPGQGLQFLFEYFSETQRNKGNFPGRFSGRQFSNSRSEMNVSTLELGDSALYLCASSLIWTGSYEQYFGPGTRLTVT.

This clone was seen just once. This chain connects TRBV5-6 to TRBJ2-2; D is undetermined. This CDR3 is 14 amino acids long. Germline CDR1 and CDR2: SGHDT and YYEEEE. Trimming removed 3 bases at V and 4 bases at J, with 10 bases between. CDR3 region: CASSYLQSTGELFF. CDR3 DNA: TGTGCCAGCAGCTATCTACAGAGCACCGGGGAGCTGTTTTTT.

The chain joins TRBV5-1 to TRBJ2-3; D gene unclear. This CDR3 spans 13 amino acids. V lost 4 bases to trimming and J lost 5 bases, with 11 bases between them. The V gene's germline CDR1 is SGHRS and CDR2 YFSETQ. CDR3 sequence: CASSLPRLDTQYF. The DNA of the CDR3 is TGCGCCAGCAGCCTCCCAAGACTAGATACGCAGTATTTT.

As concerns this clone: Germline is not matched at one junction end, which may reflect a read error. DNA of the CDR3: TGTGCTAGCAGCCGAGGCGTTTCCACAGATACGCAGTATTTT. Translated, it gives CASSRGVSTDTQYF. V gene TRBV7-7 combines with J gene TRBJ2-3; unclear D gene. This CDR3 spans 14 amino acids. From germline, CDR1 is SSHAT and CDR2 FNYEAQ (reference sequence).

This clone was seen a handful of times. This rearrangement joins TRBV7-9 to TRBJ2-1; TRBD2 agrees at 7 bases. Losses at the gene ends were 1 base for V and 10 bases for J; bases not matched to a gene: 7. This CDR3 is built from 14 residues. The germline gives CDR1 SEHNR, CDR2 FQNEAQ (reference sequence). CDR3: CASSLVLPGLEQFF. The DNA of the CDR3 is TGTGCCAGCAGCTTAGTCTTACCGGGACTAGAGCAGTTCTTC. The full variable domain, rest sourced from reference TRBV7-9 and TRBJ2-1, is DTGVSQNPRHKITKRGQNVTFRCDPISEHNRLYWYRQTLGQGPEFLTYFQNEAQLEKSRLLSDRFSAERPKGSFSTLEIQRTEQGDSAMYLCASSLVLPGLEQFFGPGTRLTVL.

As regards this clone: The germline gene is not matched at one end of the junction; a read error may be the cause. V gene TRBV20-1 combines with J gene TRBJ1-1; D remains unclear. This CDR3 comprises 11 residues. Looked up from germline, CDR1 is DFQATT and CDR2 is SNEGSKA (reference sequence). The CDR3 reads CSARGPEDDFF. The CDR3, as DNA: TGCAGTGCCAGAGGTCCCGAGGATGATTTCTTT.

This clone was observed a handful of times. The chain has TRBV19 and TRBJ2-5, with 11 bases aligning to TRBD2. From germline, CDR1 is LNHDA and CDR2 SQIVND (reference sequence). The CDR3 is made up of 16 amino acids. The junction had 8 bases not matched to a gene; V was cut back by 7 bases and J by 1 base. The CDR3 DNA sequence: TGTGCCAGTAATCCCGGGACTAGCGGCCTCCAAGAGACCCAGTACTTC. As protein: CASNPGTSGLQETQYF.

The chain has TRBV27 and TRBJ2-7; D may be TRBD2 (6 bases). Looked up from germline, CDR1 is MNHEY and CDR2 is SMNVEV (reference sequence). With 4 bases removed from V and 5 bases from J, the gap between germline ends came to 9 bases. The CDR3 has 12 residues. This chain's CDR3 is CASSWGGNEQYF. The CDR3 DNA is TGTGCCAGCAGTTGGGGCGGGAACGAGCAGTACTTC.

The CDR3 loop is CASSSTGSGLLDTQYF. The CDR3 region has the DNA TGTGCCAGCAGTTCAACCGGGTCCGGGTTACTAGATACGCAGTATTTT. J is TRBJ2-3 and V is TRBV28; D gene uncertain. The V and J ends lost 4 bases and 5 bases respectively, with 19 bases between them. CDR3 length: 16 residues. Per the germline V gene, CDR1 is MDHEN and CDR2 is SYDVKM.

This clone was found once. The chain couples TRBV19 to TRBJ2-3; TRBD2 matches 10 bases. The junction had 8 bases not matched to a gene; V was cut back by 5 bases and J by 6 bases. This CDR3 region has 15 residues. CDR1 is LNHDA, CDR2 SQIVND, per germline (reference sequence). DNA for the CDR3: TGTGCCAGTAGTTTAGTAGCGGGAGGCCCCGATACGCAGTATTTT. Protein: CASSLVAGGPDTQYF.

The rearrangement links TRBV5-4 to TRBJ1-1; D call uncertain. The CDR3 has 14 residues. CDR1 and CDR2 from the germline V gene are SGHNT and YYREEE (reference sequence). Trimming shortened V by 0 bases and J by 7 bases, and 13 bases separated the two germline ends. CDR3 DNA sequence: TGTGCCAGCAGCTTGGAGGCAGCGGCCATTGAAGCTTTCTTT. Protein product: CASSLEAAAIEAFF. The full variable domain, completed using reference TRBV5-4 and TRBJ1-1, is ETGVTQSPTHLIKTRGQQVTLRCSSQSGHNTVSWYQQALGQGPQFIFQYYREEENGRGNFPPRFSGLQFPNYSSELNVNALELDDSALYLCASSLEAAAIEAFFGQGTRLTVV.

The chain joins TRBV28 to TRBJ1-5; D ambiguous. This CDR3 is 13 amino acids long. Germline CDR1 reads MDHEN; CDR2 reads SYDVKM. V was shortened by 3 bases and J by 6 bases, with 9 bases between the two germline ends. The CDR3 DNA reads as TGTGCCAGCAGTTTCAGTGCCACTCAGCCCCAGCATTTT. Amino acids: CASSFSATQPQHF. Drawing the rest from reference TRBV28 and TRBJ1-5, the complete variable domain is DVKVTQSSRYLVKRTGEKVFLECVQDMDHENMFWYRQDPGLGLRLIYFSYDVKMKEKGDIPEGYSVSREKKERFSLILESASTNQTSMYLCASSFSATQPQHFGDGTRLSIL.

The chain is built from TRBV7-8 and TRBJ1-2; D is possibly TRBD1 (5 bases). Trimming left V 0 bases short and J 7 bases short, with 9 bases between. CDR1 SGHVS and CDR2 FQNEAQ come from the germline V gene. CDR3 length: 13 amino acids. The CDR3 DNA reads TGTGCCAGCAGCTTAGCGGGGGGATCTGGCTACACCTTC. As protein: CASSLAGGSGYTF.

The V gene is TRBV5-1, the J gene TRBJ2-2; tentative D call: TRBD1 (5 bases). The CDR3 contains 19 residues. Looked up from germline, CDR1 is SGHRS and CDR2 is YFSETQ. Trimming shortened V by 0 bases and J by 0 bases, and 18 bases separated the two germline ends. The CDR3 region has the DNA TGCGCCAGCAGCTTGGCATTTACAACAGGATATACGAACACCGGGGAGCTGTTTTTT. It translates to CASSLAFTTGYTNTGELFF.